These T cell receptor beta chains were read from a single sample in a study of T-cell reconstitution after alpha-beta-depleted transplantation in children. A single record per CDR3 protein comes from TCRdb applying MiXCR to the PCR reads. The sample shows 350,000 to 400,000 distinct CDR3 sequences, around 20% of them seen only once. Sequenced material: PBMCs from the stem cell graft donor, taken from the stem cell graft. The receptors were sampled from a human donor who donated a stem cell graft to a child with acute myeloid leukemia. CDR3s include the opening cysteine and the closing phenylalanine or tryptophan. A D gene is named only where the DNA matches it firmly. Clone size is stated in some rows and not others, as once, few, many or a class when expanded.

J | D | V | size | CDR3 | DNA
TRBJ2-2 | TRBD1 | TRBV5-1 | - | CASSWTGNTGELFF | TGCGCCAGCAGCTGGACAGGGAACACCGGGGAGCTGTTTTTT
TRBJ2-1 | - | TRBV6-1 | - | CASSDGTSTYNEQFF | TGTGCCAGCAGTGACGGGACCAGCACCTACAATGAGCAGTTCTTC
TRBJ1-1 | - | TRBV6-5 | - | CASSYGTVNTEAFF | TGTGCCAGCAGTTACGGGACGGTGAACACTGAAGCTTTCTTT
TRBJ2-1 | TRBD1 | TRBV5-5 | - | CASSLLQGVLDEQFF | TGTGCCAGCAGCTTACTCCAGGGGGTTTTGGATGAGCAGTTCTTC
TRBJ2-3 | TRBD2 | TRBV24-1 | few | CATSETSGSADTQYF | TGTGCCACCAGTGAGACTAGCGGGAGTGCAGATACGCAGTATTTT
TRBJ2-5 | - | TRBV7-2 | many | CASSHGETQYF | TGTGCCAGCAGCCACGGGGAGACCCAGTACTTC
TRBJ1-1 | - | TRBV6-1 | - | CASTSPARAEAFF | TGTGCCAGCACCTCCCCGGCACGGGCTGAAGCTTTCTTT
TRBJ2-7 | - | TRBV27 | few | CASSPFRPADVTYEQYF | TGTGCCAGCAGCCCATTTAGGCCAGCGGACGTAACCTACGAGCAGTACTTC
TRBJ2-5 | - | TRBV6-1 | - | CASSEVVEETQYF | TGTGCCAGCAGTGAAGTGGTTGAAGAGACCCAGTACTTC
TRBJ1-1 | - | TRBV5-1 | - | CASSLDSSQLNTEAFF | TGCGCCAGCAGCTTGGATAGTTCCCAACTGAACACTGAAGCTTTCTTT
TRBJ1-2 | TRBD1 | TRBV5-1 | - | CASSLVRDRNYGYTF | TGCGCCAGCAGCTTGGTCCGGGACAGAAACTATGGCTACACCTTC
TRBJ2-3 | - | TRBV29-1 | many | CSVDAGGADTQYF | TGCAGCGTTGACGCCGGGGGCGCAGATACGCAGTATTTT
TRBJ2-7 | TRBD2 | TRBV20-1 | - | CSGGRSYEQYF | TGCAGCGGGGGGAGGTCCTACGAGCAGTACTTC
TRBJ1-4 | - | TRBV20-1 | few | CSARTLTGTRDEKLFF | TGCAGTGCTAGAACATTAACCGGGACAAGGGACGAAAAACTGTTTTTT
TRBJ2-1 | - | TRBV15 | few | CATSRVSSRSYNEQFF | TGTGCCACCAGCAGAGTAAGCTCCCGCTCCTACAATGAGCAGTTCTTC
TRBJ1-4 | - | TRBV5-5 | - | CASSLAGRATNEKLFF | TGTGCCAGCAGCTTGGCAGGGCGAGCAACTAATGAAAAACTGTTTTTT
TRBJ2-2 | TRBD2 | TRBV20-1 | few | CSARGRAGGTGELFF | TGCAGTGCTAGGGGACGAGCGGGAGGCACCGGGGAGCTGTTTTTT
TRBJ2-7 | - | TRBV29-1 | few | CSVVSLMTTQQYF | TGCAGCGTTGTATCACTGATGACTACGCAGCAGTACTTC
TRBJ1-1 | - | TRBV4-2 | few | CASSQDGLGWTEAFF | TGTGCCAGCAGCCAAGATGGGTTGGGTTGGACTGAAGCTTTCTTT
TRBJ2-7 | TRBD1 | TRBV25-1 | - | CASSENRGHSYEQYF | TGTGCCAGCAGTGAGAACAGGGGGCACTCCTACGAGCAGTACTTC
TRBJ2-7 | - | TRBV29-1 | many | CSVREDSPYEQYF | TGCAGCGTGAGAGAGGACAGTCCCTACGAGCAGTACTTC
TRBJ2-1 | TRBD1 | TRBV24-1 | many | CATSDFSGGGQGSSYNEQFF | TGTGCCACCAGTGATTTCTCCGGAGGGGGACAGGGCAGCTCCTACAATGAGCAGTTCTTC
TRBJ2-2 | TRBD2 | TRBV27 | - | CASSWGRDYAGELFF | TGTGCCAGCAGTTGGGGCAGGGACTATGCCGGGGAGCTGTTTTTT
TRBJ2-5 | - | TRBV12-3/TRBV12-4 | many | CASSRKTEVQYF | TGTGCCAGCAGCCGAAAAACGGAGGTCCAGTACTTC
TRBJ2-7 | - | TRBV12-3/TRBV12-4 | - | CASSLGGPGYEQYF | TGTGCCAGCAGTTTAGGGGGACCAGGCTACGAGCAGTACTTC
TRBJ2-5 | TRBD1 | TRBV5-1 | - | CASSSGQGEQETQYF | TGCGCCAGCAGCAGTGGACAGGGAGAGCAAGAGACCCAGTACTTC
TRBJ2-1 | - | TRBV12-3/TRBV12-4 | - | CASSLASLASWFF | TGTGCCAGCAGTTTAGCGAGTCTGGCTTCATGGTTCTTC
TRBJ2-6 | - | TRBV5-1 | few | CASSLVEAGANVLTF | TGCGCCAGCAGCTTGGTTGAGGCTGGGGCCAACGTCCTGACTTTC
TRBJ2-7 | TRBD2 | TRBV5-1 | few | CASSAKLAGGPAYEQYF | TGCGCCAGCAGCGCCAAACTAGCGGGAGGGCCGGCCTACGAGCAGTACTTC
TRBJ1-1 | - | TRBV20-1 | - | CSARDSSGPYTGTEAFF | TGCAGTGCTAGAGACTCCAGTGGGCCATACACAGGCACTGAAGCTTTCTTT
TRBJ2-5 | - | TRBV6-2/TRBV6-3 | many | CASSYQGPTGLMETQYF | TGTGCCAGCAGTTATCAAGGCCCTACAGGCCTTATGGAGACCCAGTACTTC
TRBJ2-7 | - | TRBV20-1 | few | CSASPGPTASYEQYF | TGCAGTGCGTCGCCCGGGCCGACCGCCTCCTACGAGCAGTACTTC
TRBJ2-7 | - | TRBV7-9 | - | CASSPLYEQYF | TGTGCCAGCAGCCCCCTCTACGAGCAGTACTTC
TRBJ2-1 | - | TRBV29-1 | many | CSVVGGMSSYNEQFF | TGCAGCGTTGTGGGCGGGATGAGCTCCTACAATGAGCAGTTCTTC
TRBJ2-5 | TRBD2 | TRBV20-1 | - | CSAETSGRALPETQYF | TGCAGTGCCGAGACTAGCGGGAGGGCCTTACCAGAGACCCAGTACTTC
TRBJ2-7 | - | TRBV20-1 | - | CSAADSSYEQYF | TGCAGTGCCGCGGACAGTTCCTACGAGCAGTACTTC
TRBJ2-5 | TRBD2 | TRBV28 | - | CASSFTTGMASGRARETQYF | TGTGCCAGCAGTTTCACCACAGGGATGGCTAGCGGGAGGGCACGTGAGACCCAGTACTTC
TRBJ2-3 | - | TRBV10-3 | - | CAISEFSGRTDTQYF | TGTGCCATCAGTGAGTTTAGCGGACGCACAGATACGCAGTATTTT
TRBJ2-5 | TRBD2 | TRBV5-1 | few | CASSPGTSGLQETQYF | TGCGCCAGCAGCCCTGGGACTAGCGGGCTCCAAGAGACCCAGTACTTC
TRBJ2-5 | TRBD1 | TRBV5-4 | many | CASSSTGARETQYF | TGTGCCAGCAGCTCCACAGGGGCACGGGAGACCCAGTACTTC
TRBJ2-3 | TRBD2 | TRBV7-3 | - | CASSPGTSGGTDTQYF | TGTGCCAGCAGCCCCGGGACTAGCGGAGGCACAGATACGCAGTATTTT
TRBJ2-1 | TRBD2 | TRBV9 | - | CASSVAQREGPVHNEQFF | TGTGCCAGCAGCGTAGCCCAGCGGGAGGGCCCAGTTCACAATGAGCAGTTCTTC
TRBJ1-2 | - | TRBV20-1 | - | CSARGVDNYGYTF | TGCAGTGCTAGAGGGGTGGATAACTATGGCTACACCTTC
TRBJ2-3 | - | TRBV11-2 | - | CASSSPAASTDTQYF | TGTGCCAGCAGCTCGCCGGCGGCTAGCACAGATACGCAGTATTTT
TRBJ2-1 | TRBD1 | TRBV24-1 | - | CATSDSWTGTLSYNEQFF | TGTGCCACCAGTGATTCTTGGACAGGGACCCTCTCCTACAATGAGCAGTTCTTC
TRBJ2-2 | TRBD1 | TRBV7-3 | - | CATRDRSTGELFF | TGTGCCACCCGGGACAGGTCGACCGGGGAGCTGTTTTTT
TRBJ2-1 | - | TRBV27 | few | CASSSRVYNEQFF | TGTGCCAGCAGTAGCAGGGTCTACAATGAGCAGTTCTTC